The 32 T cell receptor beta chains below were found in one sample sequenced in a study of CD8 T cells in ankylosing spondylitis. One entry per CDR3 protein results from TCRdb running MiXCR on the 5' RACE reads. The data hold 45,000 to 60,000 distinct CDR3 sequences, with roughly 7.4% observed a single time. The sample was blood, either unsorted or a sorted T cell fraction (not recorded which). The source of these receptors is a female donor with ankylosing spondylitis or in good health (not recorded which).

This clonotype was recorded many times. The chain links TRBV12-3 or TRBV12-4 to TRBJ2-3, with D possibly matching TRBD1 (6 bases). Trimming removed 4 bases from V and 5 bases from J, with 13 bases in between. CDR3 length equals 14 residues. As DNA, the CDR3 is TGTGCCAGCAGTTACCGACAGGTGGGAGATACGCAGTATTTT. Its protein product is CASSYRQVGDTQYF.

This clonotype was observed a few times. DNA for the CDR3: TGCGCCAGCAGCTGGACCGAGGACAGGGCCCCGGACAATGAGCAGTTCTTC. Its translation: CASSWTEDRAPDNEQFF. The chain has TRBV5-1 and TRBJ2-1; 8 bases are shared with TRBD1. Germline V lookup: CDR1 SGHRS, CDR2 YFSETQ. The CDR3 spans 17 residues. Germline trimming cut 3 bases from V and 5 bases from J; bases unmatched to any gene: 13.

This clonotype was seen many times. This chain's CDR3 is CASSVRDKAISEAFF. The CDR3 region has the DNA TGTGCCAGCAGTGTCCGGGACAAGGCGATTTCTGAAGCTTTCTTT. The gene calls are TRBV12-3 or TRBV12-4 and TRBJ1-1, with a tentative D call TRBD1 (6 bases). V lost 5 bases and J lost 6, with 19 bases in between. The CDR3 is 15 residues long.

Ten or more counts support this clonotype. The chain recombines TRBV6-1 with TRBJ1-5, with D perhaps TRBD1 (5 bases). This CDR3 is 14 amino acids long. Trimming left V 6 bases short and J 0 bases short, with 9 bases between. Germline lookup yields CDR1 MNHNS and CDR2 SASEGT. CDR3 DNA: TGTGCCAGCAGGACAGAGCATAGCAATCAGCCCCAGCATTTT. The encoded protein is CASRTEHSNQPQHF.

This clonotype was detected a few times. J is TRBJ2-1 and V is TRBV7-2, with 7 bases matching TRBD2. The germline V gene has CDR1 SGHTA and CDR2 FQGNSA. V dropped 9 bases and J dropped 0; count of bases not matched to a gene: 11. The CDR3 contains 16 residues. The CDR3 coding sequence is TGTGCCAGTTGCCTAACTAGCGACGTCTCCTACAATGAGCAGTTCTTC. Protein sequence: CASCLTSDVSYNEQFF.

This clonotype was recorded many times. V usage is TRBV5-1 and J usage is TRBJ1-4; no firm D call. Germline CDR1 is SGHRS and CDR2 is YFSETQ. The CDR3 extends over 15 amino acids. Trimming pared 2 bases from V and 2 bases from J, leaving 10 bases between. The CDR3 spells CASSFVGSTNEKLFF. The CDR3 DNA reads as TGCGCCAGCAGCTTCGTAGGCAGTACTAATGAAAAACTGTTTTTT.

This clonotype was recorded at least ten times. The chain joins TRBV20-1 to TRBJ1-4; the D is unclear. CDR3 length equals 16 residues. V lost 0 bases, J lost 1 base, and 12 bases lay in between. The germline CDR1 and CDR2 sequences are DFQATT and SNEGSKA (reference sequence). The CDR3 nucleotides are TGCAGTGCTAGAGATTGGAGGCCCGGAACTAATGAAAAACTGTTTTTT. This gives the protein CSARDWRPGTNEKLFF.

The rearrangement joins TRBV10-3 to TRBJ2-4; TRBD2 might be the D (5 bases). Germline-derived CDR1 and CDR2 are ENHRY and SYGVKD. Trimming left V 8 bases short and J 1 base short, with 15 bases between. The length of the CDR3 is 15 residues. CDR3 sequence (DNA): TGTGCCATCGGAGCCGGGGATGGGGCCAAAAACATTCAGTACTTC. Translated, it gives CAIGAGDGAKNIQYF.

This clonotype has at least ten counts. The chain has TRBV7-6 and TRBJ1-5; no definite D call. V was pared by 0 bases and J by 5 bases, with 5 bases between. The length of the CDR3 is 13 residues. Germline V gene data show CDR1 as SGHVS and CDR2 as FNYEAQ. CDR3 residues: CASSLAEDQPQHF. The DNA of the CDR3 is TGTGCCAGCAGCTTAGCGGAGGATCAGCCCCAGCATTTT.

This clonotype has at least ten counts. The V call is TRBV10-3, the J call TRBJ2-7; D may be TRBD2 (6 bases). The CDR3 spans 13 residues. CDR1 is ENHRY and CDR2 is SYGVKD in the germline V gene. V lost 2 bases to trimming and J lost 3 bases, with 8 bases between them. The CDR3 bases are TGTGCCATCAGTGAGGGGGACTTCTACGAGCAGTACGTC. Amino acid sequence: CAISEGDFYEQYV.

This clonotype was counted at least ten times. The genes are TRBV6-1 and TRBJ2-3; TRBD2 agrees at 12 bases. V dropped 7 bases and J dropped 3; count of bases not matched to a gene: 11. This CDR3 has 17 amino acids. Germline values: CDR1 MNHNS, CDR2 SASEGT. The DNA of the CDR3 is TGTGCCAGCAAGAGGGCTAGCGGGGGGGCCATAACAGATACGCAGTATTTT. Protein: CASKRASGGAITDTQYF.

This clonotype was seen a handful of times. The chain uses TRBV7-2 and TRBJ1-2; unclear D gene. V lost 2 bases and J lost 0, with 10 bases in between. The CDR3 has 15 amino acids. CDR1 is SGHTA and CDR2 is FQGNSA in the germline V gene. The CDR3, as DNA: TGTGCCAGCAGCTTATACTCCGGAACTAACTATGGCTACACCTTC. Encoded protein: CASSLYSGTNYGYTF.

The sample holds a few counts of this clonotype. V usage is TRBV7-2 and J usage is TRBJ2-2; unclear D gene. The V and J ends lost 1 base and 6 bases respectively, with 9 bases between them. The CDR3 runs to 14 residues. Germline CDR1 reads SGHTA; CDR2 reads FQGNSA. The CDR3 is CASSLDQGSGELFF. The CDR3, as DNA: TGTGCCAGCAGCTTAGACCAAGGCTCCGGGGAGCTGTTTTTT.

This clonotype was detected a few times. The gene calls are TRBV2 and TRBJ1-1; D unresolved. CDR1 SNHLY and CDR2 FYNNEI come from the germline V gene. This CDR3 region has 11 residues. Trimming took off 7 bases at V and 5 bases at J, with 8 bases between the two ends. DNA of the CDR3: TGTGCCAGCATATTGGGGACTGAAGCTTTCTTT. Translation: CASILGTEAFF. The variable domain in full, completed from reference TRBV2 and TRBJ1-1, reads EPEVTQTPSHQVTQMGQEVILRCVPISNHLYFYWYRQILGQKVEFLVSFYNNEISEKSEIFDDQFSVERPDGSNFTLKIRSTKLEDSAMYFCASILGTEAFFGQGTRLTVV.

This clonotype was seen at least ten times. The gene calls are TRBV9 and TRBJ1-2; no clear D gene. The CDR3 loop spans 13 amino acids. The V gene's germline CDR1 is SGDLS and CDR2 YYNGEE. V dropped 4 bases and J dropped 8 bases, with 15 bases sitting between them. The CDR3 bases are TGTGCCAGCAGCCCCCAGACTACCCGCGGCTACACCTTC. Translated: CASSPQTTRGYTF.

The chain links TRBV6-2 or TRBV6-3 to TRBJ2-5; 7 bases line up with TRBD2. CDR3 length: 16 amino acids. Trimming cost V 5 bases and J 4 bases; bases outside gene matches: 13. CDR1 and CDR2 (germline): MNHEY, SVGEGT. The CDR3 DNA follows: TGTGCCAGCAGTGGCGTCTCGGTAATAGCGGGAGAGACCCAGTACTTC. It translates to CASSGVSVIAGETQYF.

This clonotype was found many times. V and J are TRBV5-1 and TRBJ2-7, with D perhaps TRBD1 (5 bases). Between the trimmed V and J ends, which lost 0 bases and 3 bases, there was a span of 13 bases. Germline V gene data show CDR1 as SGHRS and CDR2 as YFSETQ. The CDR3 contains 15 residues. The CDR3 region is CASSLGQGWDYEQYF. CDR3 bases: TGCGCCAGCAGCTTGGGGCAGGGTTGGGACTACGAGCAGTACTTC. Supplemented by reference TRBV5-1 and TRBJ2-7, the full variable domain reads KAGVTQTPRYLIKTRGQQVTLSCSPISGHRSVSWYQQTPGQGLQFLFEYFSETQRNKGNFPGRFSGRQFSNSRSEMNVSTLELGDSALYLCASSLGQGWDYEQYFGPGTRLTVT.

This clonotype was observed at least ten times. The chain employs TRBV5-1 and TRBJ2-7; 7 bases line up with TRBD1. Germline CDR1 SGHRS, CDR2 YFSETQ. The CDR3 covers 17 residues. The junction had 14 bases not matched to a gene; V was cut back by 0 bases and J by 5 bases. For the CDR3, the DNA is TGCGCCAGCAGCTTGGCCGGGACAGAAAGGGTGATGAACGAGCAGTACTTC. Translated, it gives CASSLAGTERVMNEQYF.

Ten or more counts support this clonotype. The chain couples TRBV4-3 to TRBJ2-1; D remains ambiguous. The CDR3 spans 14 residues. CDR1 LGHNA and CDR2 YSLEER come from the germline V gene. V lost 0 bases and J lost 12, with 15 bases in between. The CDR3 DNA is TGCGCCAGCAGCCAAGATAAAGGGCCCACTGGGCAGTTCTTC. Encoded protein: CASSQDKGPTGQFF.

This clonotype showed up just a few times. The CDR3 loop reads CASSPLWGLADNEQFF. For the CDR3, the DNA is TGTGCCAGCAGCCCCCTATGGGGACTAGCAGACAATGAGCAGTTCTTC. This chain connects TRBV7-2 to TRBJ2-1, with TRBD2 matching 9 bases. CDR3 size: 16 residues. V trimming: 5 bases; J trimming: 5 bases; junction bases outside the gene matches: 10. Germline V lookup: CDR1 SGHTA, CDR2 FQGNSA.

This clonotype was detected only a few times. The gene calls are TRBV11-2 and TRBJ2-3; TRBD2 agrees at 11 bases. Germline loops: CDR1 SGHAT, CDR2 FQNNGV. CDR3 length: 15 residues. V lost 4 bases, J lost 5 bases, and 5 bases stayed unmatched. CDR3 residues: CASSSGLAGLDTQYF. The CDR3 region has the DNA TGTGCCAGCAGCTCCGGACTAGCGGGTCTAGATACGCAGTATTTT.

Written as DNA, the CDR3 is TGCGCCAGCAGCTTGTACGGGGGGGACACTGAAGCTTTCTTT. This encodes CASSLYGGDTEAFF. The rearrangement uses TRBV5-1 and TRBJ1-1; possible D gene TRBD1, 5 bases. Trimming removed 1 base from V and 3 bases from J, with 10 bases in between. CDR3 length: 14 amino acids. Germline V CDR1 and CDR2: SGHRS, YFSETQ.

This clonotype has a count of ten or more. This sequence joins TRBV20-1 and TRBJ1-5, with 8 bases aligning to TRBD1. This CDR3 contains 15 residues. With V trimmed by 6 bases and J by 1 base, 8 bases remained unmatched. Germline lookup yields CDR1 DFQATT and CDR2 SNEGSKA (reference sequence). The CDR3 DNA sequence: TGCAGTGCCGCGCAGGGGGCGCAAAGCAATCAGCCCCAGCATTTT. Its translation: CSAAQGAQSNQPQHF.

There are many counts of this clonotype. V gene TRBV12-3 or TRBV12-4 combines with J gene TRBJ2-3, with TRBD1 as a possible D gene (6 bases). The CDR3 has 16 residues. V was trimmed by 3 bases and J by 4 bases, leaving 17 bases between them. CDR3 nucleotides: TGTGCCAGCAGTTTCCCTCTAGCTGGGGGCGCAGATACGCAGTATTTT. It yields the protein CASSFPLAGGADTQYF.

This clonotype showed up many times. The chain couples TRBV7-9 to TRBJ1-1; D is ambiguous. The V and J ends lost 5 bases and 4 bases respectively, with 17 bases between them. The germline gives CDR1 SEHNR, CDR2 FQNEAQ (reference sequence). The CDR3 spans 15 residues. DNA of the CDR3: TGTGCCAGCAGCCCTCACGCGGACGGCTTCACTGAAGCTTTCTTT. Protein product: CASSPHADGFTEAFF. Looking up the rest from reference TRBV7-9 and TRBJ1-1 gives the full variable domain: DTGVSQNPRHKITKRGQNVTFRCDPISEHNRLYWYRQTLGQGPEFLTYFQNEAQLEKSRLLSDRFSAERPKGSFSTLEIQRTEQGDSAMYLCASSPHADGFTEAFFGQGTRLTVV.

This clonotype was observed many times. The genes are TRBV5-5 and TRBJ2-7; 9 bases are shared with TRBD1. Germline V gene data show CDR1 as SGHKS and CDR2 as YYEKEE (reference sequence). The V segment lost 5 bases and the J segment 2 bases; nucleotides outside the gene matches: 8. The CDR3 runs to 15 residues. CDR3 amino acids: CASRAGDRAPYEQYF. The CDR3 DNA sequence: TGTGCCAGCAGGGCCGGGGACAGGGCCCCCTACGAGCAGTACTTC.

Ten or more counts support this clonotype. This chain uses TRBV5-1 with TRBJ1-1; tentatively, D is TRBD1 (5 bases). V was trimmed by 6 bases and J by 1 base, leaving 13 bases between them. Germline-derived CDR1 and CDR2 are SGHRS and YFSETQ. The CDR3 spans 14 residues. This CDR3 is CASTPTTGNTEAFF. Here the CDR3 DNA reads TGCGCCAGCACACCCACCACAGGGAACACTGAAGCTTTCTTT.

This sequence joins TRBV28 and TRBJ2-7, with D unresolved. Germline assignment: CDR1 MDHEN and CDR2 SYDVKM. Trimming took off 8 bases at V and 3 bases at J, with 14 bases between the two ends. The CDR3 consists of 13 residues. CDR3 DNA sequence: TGTGCCAGCTCTTCGGTGCGGTTCTACGAGCAGTACGTC. As protein: CASSSVRFYEQYV.

This clonotype was observed many times. This chain links TRBV27 with TRBJ1-2, with TRBD1 as a possible D gene (5 bases). This CDR3 is built from 16 residues. CDR1 is MNHEY and CDR2 is SMNVEV in the germline V gene (reference sequence). The V gene lost 1 base and the J gene lost 1 base, with 13 bases spanning the gap. The CDR3 spells CASSLWVGGVNYGYTF. CDR3 bases: TGTGCCAGCAGTTTATGGGTCGGGGGAGTTAACTATGGCTACACCTTC.

The table lists this clonotype with many counts. The rearrangement uses TRBV6-6 and TRBJ2-1; D is unresolved. V gave up 5 bases and J gave up 7 bases, with 9 bases separating them. Germline CDR1 is MNHNY and CDR2 is SVGAGI (reference sequence). The CDR3 runs to 12 residues. The CDR3 nucleotides are TGTGCCAGCAGTCCTCAGTGGAATGAGCAGTTCTTC. This gives the protein CASSPQWNEQFF.

This clonotype was counted ten times or more. The chain recombines TRBV11-2 with TRBJ1-2; 8 nucleotides line up with TRBD1. Germline CDR1 reads SGHAT; CDR2 reads FQNNGV. The V gene end was trimmed by 4 bases and the J gene end by 6 bases; junction bases not matched to a gene: 22. The CDR3 extends over 19 amino acids. CDR3 nucleotide sequence: TGTGCCAGCAGCTCTACCCCGGGACAGGAGTCTCGCTCGCTCCATGGCTACACCTTC. It is translated as CASSSTPGQESRSLHGYTF.

This clonotype was counted at least ten times. V usage is TRBV5-1 and J usage is TRBJ1-6; 8 bases are a match to TRBD1. The CDR3 consists of 16 residues. CDR1 is SGHRS and CDR2 is YFSETQ in the germline V gene. V gave up 0 bases and J gave up 8 bases; unmatched junction bases: 7. CDR3 nucleotides: TGCGCCAGCAGCTTGGGCCTACAGGGGGGAGATTCACCCCTCCACTTT. Protein product: CASSLGLQGGDSPLHF.